The clone carrying this TCR beta chain was seen at least ten times. Germline V gene sequence: CDR1 LGHNA, CDR2 YNFKEQ. Between the trimmed V and J ends, which lost 6 bases and 3 bases, there was a span of 5 bases. The CDR3 totals 11 residues. These data come from a study of identical twins. A single record per CDR3 protein comes from TCRdb applying MiXCR to the 5' RACE reads. The table shows around 220,000 distinct CDR3 sequences, with about 10% occurring only once. Healthy Caucasians supplied all donations. The sample consisted of memory T cells sorted from blood. The receptor's source is a man aged 50-60 years in good health. V gene TRBV4-2 combines with J gene TRBJ1-2; no clear D. The CDR3 DNA sequence: TGTGCCAGCAGGAGGGACTATGGCTACACCTTC. The encoded protein is CASRRDYGYTF.